The rows below give T cell receptor beta chains drawn from one sample of a study of T cells in Graves' hyperthyroidism and ophthalmopathy. TCRdb passed the multiplex PCR reads through MiXCR, listing each CDR3 protein once. The sample yields around 300,000 distinct CDR3 sequences, approximately 21% seen once. The specimen sequenced was blood. The receptors originated from a man aged 25-45 years with Graves' ophthalmopathy. CDR3s include the opening cysteine and the closing phenylalanine or tryptophan. D genes are given only for firm matches. The listing skips clone size in some rows; elsewhere it reads once, few, many or a size class.

DNA: TGCGCCAGCAGCGCCGTTGGGGAGACCCAGTACTTC
CDR3: CASSAVGETQYF
D: .
J: TRBJ2-5
size: .
length: 12
V: TRBV3-1

DNA: TGTGCCAGCCGCGGGACGGCACCCACAGATACGCAGTATTTT
CDR3: CASRGTAPTDTQYF
D: .
J: TRBJ2-3
size: .
length: 14
V: TRBV6-4

DNA: TGTGCCAGCAGCTTACCGGGGACGTCATATGGCTACACCTTC
CDR3: CASSLPGTSYGYTF
D: .
J: TRBJ1-2
size: many
length: 14
V: TRBV11-1

DNA: TGCAGTGCTAGAGGTACAGAACAATCCTACGAGCAGTACTTC
CDR3: CSARGTEQSYEQYF
D: .
J: TRBJ2-7
size: .
length: 14
V: TRBV20-1

DNA: TGCAGTGCTAGTGTGGGTCCGGAGGCCCAGTACTTC
CDR3: CSASVGPEAQYF
D: .
J: TRBJ2-5
size: .
length: 12
V: TRBV20-1

DNA: TGTGCCAGCAACCGGGGGGCCTCCGCCTACAATGAGCAGTTCTTC
CDR3: CASNRGASAYNEQFF
D: .
J: TRBJ2-1
size: few
length: 15
V: TRBV5-6

DNA: TGCGCCAGCAGCTTGAGGCCGGGTGAAGCTTTCTTT
CDR3: CASSLRPGEAFF
D: .
J: TRBJ1-1
size: .
length: 12
V: TRBV5-1

DNA: TGTGCCAGTAATCCGGGACAGGGGAATCAGCCCCAGCATTTT
CDR3: CASNPGQGNQPQHF
D: TRBD1
J: TRBJ1-5
size: .
length: 14
V: TRBV19

DNA: TGTGCCAGCAGTTACCAGGGGGCGCGATACGAGCAGTACTTC
CDR3: CASSYQGARYEQYF
D: TRBD1
J: TRBJ2-7
size: many
length: 14
V: TRBV28

DNA: TGTGCCAGCGAGCGGGGGGGGCTCGCAGATACGCAGTATTTT
CDR3: CASERGGLADTQYF
D: TRBD2
J: TRBJ2-3
size: .
length: 14
V: TRBV11-2

DNA: TGTGCCAGCAGACCACTCGGGGGGGCGGAGGAGCAGTTCTTC
CDR3: CASRPLGGAEEQFF
D: TRBD2
J: TRBJ2-1
size: many
length: 14
V: TRBV6-1